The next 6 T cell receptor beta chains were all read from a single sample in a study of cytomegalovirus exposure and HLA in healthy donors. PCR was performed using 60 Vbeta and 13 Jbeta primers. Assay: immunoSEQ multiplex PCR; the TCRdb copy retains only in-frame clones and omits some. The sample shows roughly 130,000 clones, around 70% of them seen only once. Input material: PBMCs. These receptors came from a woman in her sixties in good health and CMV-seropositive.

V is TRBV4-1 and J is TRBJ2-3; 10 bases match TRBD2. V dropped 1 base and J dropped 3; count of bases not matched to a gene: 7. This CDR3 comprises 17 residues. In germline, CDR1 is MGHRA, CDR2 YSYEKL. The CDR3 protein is CASSQVGSGGVTDTQYF. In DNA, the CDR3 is TGCGCCAGCAGCCAAGTAGGCAGCGGGGGGGTAACAGATACGCAGTATTTT.

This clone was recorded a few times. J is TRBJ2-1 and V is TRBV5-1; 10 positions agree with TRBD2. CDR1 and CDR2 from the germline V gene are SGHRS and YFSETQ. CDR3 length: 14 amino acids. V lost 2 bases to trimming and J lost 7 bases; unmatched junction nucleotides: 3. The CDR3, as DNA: TGCGCCAGCAGCTTTGGGACTAGCGTAAATGAGCAGTTCTTC. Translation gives CASSFGTSVNEQFF. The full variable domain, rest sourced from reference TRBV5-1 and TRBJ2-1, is KAGVTQTPRYLIKTRGQQVTLSCSPISGHRSVSWYQQTPGQGLQFLFEYFSETQRNKGNFPGRFSGRQFSNSRSEMNVSTLELGDSALYLCASSFGTSVNEQFFGPGTRLTVL.

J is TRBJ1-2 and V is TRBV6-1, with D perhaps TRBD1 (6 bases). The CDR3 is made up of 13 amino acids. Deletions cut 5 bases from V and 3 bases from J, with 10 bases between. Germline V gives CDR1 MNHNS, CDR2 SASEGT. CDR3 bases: TGTGCCAGCAGTCGACAGGATTACTATGGCTACACCTTC. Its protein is CASSRQDYYGYTF.

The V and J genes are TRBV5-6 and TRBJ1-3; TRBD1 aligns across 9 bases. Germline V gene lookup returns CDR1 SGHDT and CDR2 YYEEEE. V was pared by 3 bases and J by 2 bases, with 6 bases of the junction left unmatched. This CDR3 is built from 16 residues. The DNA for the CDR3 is TGTGCCAGCAGCTGGACAGGGGATTTTACTGGAAACACCATATATTTT. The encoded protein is CASSWTGDFTGNTIYF.

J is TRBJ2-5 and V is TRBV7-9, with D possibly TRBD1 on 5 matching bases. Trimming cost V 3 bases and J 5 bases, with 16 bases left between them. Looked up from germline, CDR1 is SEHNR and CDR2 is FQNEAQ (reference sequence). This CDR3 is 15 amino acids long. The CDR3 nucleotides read TGTGCCAGCAGCTTCCCGAGTGGCAGGGTTGAGACCCAGTACTTC. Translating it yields CASSFPSGRVETQYF.

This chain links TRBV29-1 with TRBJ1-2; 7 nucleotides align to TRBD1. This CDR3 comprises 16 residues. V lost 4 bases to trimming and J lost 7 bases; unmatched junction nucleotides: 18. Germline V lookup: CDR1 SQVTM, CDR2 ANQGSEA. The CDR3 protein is CSVGGPGQVISSGYTF. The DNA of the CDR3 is TGCAGCGTTGGAGGACCCGGACAGGTTATCAGCTCTGGCTACACCTTC.